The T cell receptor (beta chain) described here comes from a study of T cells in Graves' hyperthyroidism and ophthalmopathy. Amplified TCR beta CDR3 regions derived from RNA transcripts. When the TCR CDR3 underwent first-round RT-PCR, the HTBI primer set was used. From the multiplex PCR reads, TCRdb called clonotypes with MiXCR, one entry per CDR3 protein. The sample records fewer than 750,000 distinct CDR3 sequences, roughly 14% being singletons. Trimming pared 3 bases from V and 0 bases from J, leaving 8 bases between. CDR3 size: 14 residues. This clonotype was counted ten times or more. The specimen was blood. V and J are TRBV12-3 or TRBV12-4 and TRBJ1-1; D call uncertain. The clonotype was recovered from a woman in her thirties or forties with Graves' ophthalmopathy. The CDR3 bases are TGTGCCAGCAGTTTGGTGCATCTGAACACTGAAGCTTTCTTT. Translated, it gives CASSLVHLNTEAFF.